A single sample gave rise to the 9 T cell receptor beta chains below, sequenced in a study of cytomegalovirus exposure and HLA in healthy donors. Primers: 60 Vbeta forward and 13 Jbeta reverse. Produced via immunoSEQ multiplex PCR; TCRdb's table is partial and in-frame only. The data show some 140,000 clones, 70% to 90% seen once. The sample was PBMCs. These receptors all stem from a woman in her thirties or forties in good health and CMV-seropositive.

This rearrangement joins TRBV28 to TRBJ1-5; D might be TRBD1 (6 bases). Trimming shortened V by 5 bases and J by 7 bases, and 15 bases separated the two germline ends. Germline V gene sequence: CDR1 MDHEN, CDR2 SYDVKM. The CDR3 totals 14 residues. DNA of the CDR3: TGTGCCAGCAGTGAGACAGGCCCCATGCAGCCCCAGCATTTT. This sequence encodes CASSETGPMQPQHF.

Here the CDR3 DNA reads TGTGCCAGCAGTTTATTCGGGGGGGGCTATGGCTACACCTTC. Protein sequence: CASSLFGGGYGYTF. This chain links TRBV28 with TRBJ1-2; D is perhaps TRBD1 (5 bases). V gave up 1 base and J gave up 4 bases, with 10 bases separating them. Germline-derived CDR1 and CDR2 are MDHEN and SYDVKM. This CDR3 spans 14 amino acids.

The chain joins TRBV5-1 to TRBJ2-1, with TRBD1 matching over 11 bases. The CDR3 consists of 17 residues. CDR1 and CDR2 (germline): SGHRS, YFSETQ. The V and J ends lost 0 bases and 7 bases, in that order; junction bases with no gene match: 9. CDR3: CASSLDGTGGVVNEQFF. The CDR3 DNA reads TGCGCCAGCAGCTTGGATGGGACAGGGGGTGTGGTGAATGAGCAGTTCTTC.

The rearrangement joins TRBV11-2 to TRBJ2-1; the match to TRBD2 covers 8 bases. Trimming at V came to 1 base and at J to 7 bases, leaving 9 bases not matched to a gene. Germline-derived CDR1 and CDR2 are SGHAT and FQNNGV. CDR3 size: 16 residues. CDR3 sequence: CASSLVAGHKGNEQFF. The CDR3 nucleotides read TGTGCCAGCAGCTTAGTAGCGGGACATAAGGGGAATGAGCAGTTCTTC. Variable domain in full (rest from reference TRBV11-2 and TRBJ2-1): EAGVAQSPRYKIIEKRQSVAFWCNPISGHATLYWYQQILGQGPKLLIQFQNNGVVDDSQLPKDRFSAERLKGVDSTLKIQPAKLEDSAVYLCASSLVAGHKGNEQFFGPGTRLTVL.

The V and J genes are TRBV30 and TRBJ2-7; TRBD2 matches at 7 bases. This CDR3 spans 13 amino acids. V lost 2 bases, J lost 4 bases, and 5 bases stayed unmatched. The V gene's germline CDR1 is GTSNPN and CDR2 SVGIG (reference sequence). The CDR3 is CAWSTGGGYEQYF. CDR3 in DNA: TGTGCCTGGAGTACTGGCGGGGGATACGAGCAGTACTTC.

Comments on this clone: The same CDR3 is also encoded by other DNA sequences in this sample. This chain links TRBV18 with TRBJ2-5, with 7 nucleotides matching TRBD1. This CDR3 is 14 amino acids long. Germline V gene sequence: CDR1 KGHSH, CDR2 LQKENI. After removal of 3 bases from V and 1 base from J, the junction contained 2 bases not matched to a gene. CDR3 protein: CASSPRTGQETQYF. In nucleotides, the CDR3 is TGTGCCAGCTCACCCAGGACAGGCCAAGAGACCCAGTACTTC.

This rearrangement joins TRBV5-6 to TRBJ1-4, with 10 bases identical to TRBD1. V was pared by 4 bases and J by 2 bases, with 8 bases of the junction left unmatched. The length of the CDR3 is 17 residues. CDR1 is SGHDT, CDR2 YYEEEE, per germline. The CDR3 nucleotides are TGTGCCAGCAGCCGGAGGGACAGGGGTAGGACTAATGAAAAACTGTTTTTT. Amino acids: CASSRRDRGRTNEKLFF.

CDR3 nucleotides: TGTGCCAGCAGTGACCGGGGCAGGGGAACAGCGGGAGTCCCTGGTGAGCAGTTCTTC. Residues: CASSDRGRGTAGVPGEQFF. This chain connects TRBV2 to TRBJ2-1, with TRBD2 matching over 8 bases. The CDR3 length is 19 residues. The V segment lost 3 bases and the J segment 9 bases; nucleotides outside the gene matches: 22. Germline CDR1 and CDR2: SNHLY and FYNNEI.

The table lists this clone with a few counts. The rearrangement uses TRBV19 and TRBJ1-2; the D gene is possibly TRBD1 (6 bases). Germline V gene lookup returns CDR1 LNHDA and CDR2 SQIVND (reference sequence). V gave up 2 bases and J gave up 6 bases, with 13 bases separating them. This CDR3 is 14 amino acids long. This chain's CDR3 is CASSISSAGDGYTF. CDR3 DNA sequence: TGTGCCAGTAGTATAAGTTCGGCAGGGGATGGCTACACCTTC.